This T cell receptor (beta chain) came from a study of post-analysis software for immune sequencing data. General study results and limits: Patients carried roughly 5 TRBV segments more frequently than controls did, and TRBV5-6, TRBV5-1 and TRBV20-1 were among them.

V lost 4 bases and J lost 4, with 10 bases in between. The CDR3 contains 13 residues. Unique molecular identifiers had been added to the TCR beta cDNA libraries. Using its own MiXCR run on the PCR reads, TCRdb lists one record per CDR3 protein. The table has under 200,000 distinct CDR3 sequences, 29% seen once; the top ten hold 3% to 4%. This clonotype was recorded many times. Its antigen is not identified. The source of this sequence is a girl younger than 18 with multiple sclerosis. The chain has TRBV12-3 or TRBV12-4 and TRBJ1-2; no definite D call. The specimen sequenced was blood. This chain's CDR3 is CASSSRPVYGYTF. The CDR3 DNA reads TGTGCCAGCAGTTCACGACCGGTCTATGGCTACACCTTC.